Listed here are 5 T cell receptor beta chains from one sample, sequenced in a study of blood T cell repertoires in COVID-19. Profiled with immunoSEQ multiplex PCR; TCRdb holds only in-frame clones, not every one. In the table there are roughly 280,000 clones, 70% to 90% of which are singletons. The sequenced sample was peripheral blood. These TCRs come from a man aged 18 to 35 with active or convalescent COVID-19.

The genes are TRBV23-1 and TRBJ1-1, with D tentatively TRBD1 (5 bases). TRBV23-1 is recorded as an ORF, its role being uncertain. The CDR3 consists of 16 residues. The V end lost 3 bases, the J end lost 0 bases, and 14 bases lay between the germline ends. The chain's CDR3 is CASSQWSGTLNTEAFF. The CDR3 nucleotides are TGCGCCAGCAGTCAGTGGTCAGGGACTTTGAACACTGAAGCTTTCTTT.

The rearrangement joins TRBV10-3 to TRBJ2-7; D is possibly TRBD2 (5 bases). This CDR3 has 15 residues. Trimming shortened V by 10 bases and J by 0 bases, and 19 bases separated the two germline ends. From germline, CDR1 is ENHRY and CDR2 SYGVKD. This CDR3 reads CATSSPLAVSYEQYF. CDR3 sequence (DNA): TGTGCCACATCCTCGCCTCTAGCCGTCTCCTACGAGCAGTACTTC.

The chain couples TRBV27 to TRBJ2-5; 8 bases align to TRBD1. The CDR3 has 15 residues. V was clipped by 4 bases and J by 2 bases; unmatched bases: 6. Per germline, CDR1 MNHEY and CDR2 SMNVEV (reference sequence). The chain's CDR3 is CASSSDTGGQETQYF. For the CDR3, the DNA is TGTGCCAGCAGTTCCGATACAGGGGGTCAAGAGACCCAGTACTTC.

V usage is TRBV9 and J usage is TRBJ2-3, with D unresolved. CDR1 is SGDLS and CDR2 is YYNGEE in the germline V gene. The CDR3 contains 16 residues. Trimming left V 4 bases short and J 6 bases short, with 21 bases between. The CDR3 spells CASSPLERPTKDTQYF. For the CDR3, the DNA is TGTGCCAGCAGCCCCTTGGAGAGGCCCACCAAGGATACGCAGTATTTT.

The chain combines TRBV5-1 with TRBJ2-7; D gene ambiguous. Germline V CDR1 and CDR2: SGHRS, YFSETQ. This CDR3 contains 12 residues. V lost 1 base and J 5 bases, leaving 7 bases between the germline ends. CDR3 sequence: CASSLNSNEQYF. The CDR3 DNA follows: TGCGCCAGCAGCTTGAACTCTAACGAGCAGTACTTC. The whole variable domain, remainder taken from reference TRBV5-1 and TRBJ2-7, is KAGVTQTPRYLIKTRGQQVTLSCSPISGHRSVSWYQQTPGQGLQFLFEYFSETQRNKGNFPGRFSGRQFSNSRSEMNVSTLELGDSALYLCASSLNSNEQYFGPGTRLTVT.